The rows below give T cell receptor beta chains drawn from one sample of a study of shared clonotypes between healthy human individuals. Clones were sequenced by immunoSEQ multiplex PCR, and TCRdb holds only the in-frame ones, with some missing. The sample holds about 2.1 million clones, approximately 94% seen once. Sample: naive CD8+ T cells from PBMCs. Receptors originate from a man between 18 and 29 years old in good health. Some clones in this sample may be carry-over from other donors' samples. Each CDR3 is given with its conserved first and last residue. The order of the fields is clone size, D gene, J gene, V gene, CDR3 protein, CDR3 DNA. A D gene is named only where the DNA matches it firmly. Some rows mark clone size as missing; the rest say once, few, many or name a class of expanded clone.

abundance: NA; d_gene: NA; j_gene: TRBJ2-5; v_gene: TRBV29-1; CDR3aa: CNEGHRVNQETQYF; CDR3nt: TGCAACGAGGGTCACAGGGTAAATCAAGAGACCCAGTACTTC
abundance: NA; d_gene: NA; j_gene: TRBJ1-5; v_gene: TRBV27; CDR3aa: CASSFYRDKNQPQHF; CDR3nt: TGTGCCAGCAGTTTTTACCGGGACAAAAATCAGCCCCAGCATTTT
abundance: few; d_gene: NA; j_gene: TRBJ1-2; v_gene: TRBV7-9; CDR3aa: CASTRGGSYGYTF; CDR3nt: TGTGCCAGCACCCGCGGGGGGTCGTATGGCTACACCTTC
abundance: NA; d_gene: NA; j_gene: TRBJ1-2; v_gene: TRBV29-1; CDR3aa: CSVIKGEGGYTF; CDR3nt: TGCAGCGTTATAAAGGGGGAGGGTGGCTACACCTTC
abundance: NA; d_gene: TRBD1; j_gene: TRBJ2-3; v_gene: TRBV2; CDR3aa: CASSAGQGATDTQYF; CDR3nt: TGTGCCAGCAGTGCCGGACAGGGGGCTACAGATACGCAGTATTTT
abundance: NA; d_gene: TRBD2; j_gene: TRBJ2-7; v_gene: TRBV6-1; CDR3aa: CASSARAGLDAYEQYF; CDR3nt: TGTGCCAGCAGTGCTAGGGCGGGACTAGATGCCTACGAGCAGTACTTC
abundance: NA; d_gene: NA; j_gene: TRBJ1-2; v_gene: TRBV6-1; CDR3aa: CASSEDSTGYGYTF; CDR3nt: TGTGCCAGCAGTGAAGACAGTACGGGCTATGGCTACACCTTC
abundance: few; d_gene: TRBD1; j_gene: TRBJ2-7; v_gene: TRBV19; CDR3aa: CASGQGYEQYF; CDR3nt: TGTGCCAGCGGACAGGGCTACGAGCAGTACTTC
abundance: NA; d_gene: NA; j_gene: TRBJ2-7; v_gene: TRBV11-2; CDR3aa: CASSFSLDSSYEQYF; CDR3nt: TGTGCCAGCAGCTTCTCATTGGACAGCTCCTACGAGCAGTACTTC
abundance: NA; d_gene: TRBD1; j_gene: TRBJ2-3; v_gene: TRBV27; CDR3aa: CASSWTGGGTDTQYF; CDR3nt: TGTGCCAGCAGTTGGACAGGGGGAGGCACAGATACGCAGTATTTT
abundance: NA; d_gene: TRBD1; j_gene: TRBJ2-3; v_gene: TRBV4-1; CDR3aa: CASSQVSRVLGGPDTQYF; CDR3nt: TGCGCCAGCAGCCAAGTCAGTCGGGTGTTAGGGGGCCCAGATACGCAGTATTTT
abundance: few; d_gene: TRBD1; j_gene: TRBJ1-1; v_gene: TRBV28; CDR3aa: CASSLQGGNTEAFF; CDR3nt: TGTGCCAGCAGTTTACAGGGGGGGAACACTGAAGCTTTCTTT
abundance: NA; d_gene: NA; j_gene: TRBJ2-7; v_gene: TRBV1; CDR3aa: CTSSQPLRVDYEQYF; CDR3nt: TGCACCAGCAGCCAACCCTTACGGGTGGACTACGAGCAGTACTTC
abundance: NA; d_gene: TRBD1; j_gene: TRBJ2-7; v_gene: TRBV28; CDR3aa: CASRRTGAPYEQYF; CDR3nt: TGTGCCAGCAGACGGACAGGGGCCCCCTACGAGCAGTACTTC
abundance: NA; d_gene: TRBD1; j_gene: TRBJ1-4; v_gene: TRBV4-3; CDR3aa: CASSQGTGGATNEKLFF; CDR3nt: TGCGCCAGCAGCCAAGGAACAGGGGGCGCGACTAATGAAAAACTGTTTTTT
abundance: NA; d_gene: NA; j_gene: TRBJ2-7; v_gene: TRBV11-2; CDR3aa: CASSPSRTSWYEQYF; CDR3nt: TGTGCCAGCAGCCCAAGCCGGACAAGCTGGTACGAGCAGTACTTC
abundance: NA; d_gene: TRBD2; j_gene: TRBJ2-7; v_gene: TRBV7-9; CDR3aa: CASSPRTSGRALYEQYF; CDR3nt: TGTGCCAGCAGCCCTCGGACTAGCGGGAGGGCCTTGTACGAGCAGTACTTC
abundance: once; d_gene: TRBD2; j_gene: TRBJ2-1; v_gene: TRBV7-9; CDR3aa: CASSLAGTSGSYNEQFF; CDR3nt: TGTGCCAGCAGCTTAGCGGGGACTAGCGGGTCTTACAATGAGCAGTTCTTC
abundance: NA; d_gene: NA; j_gene: TRBJ1-2; v_gene: TRBV13; CDR3aa: CASSAGDTNYGYTF; CDR3nt: TGTGCCAGCAGCGCAGGGGACACCAACTATGGCTACACCTTC
abundance: NA; d_gene: TRBD2; j_gene: TRBJ2-7; v_gene: TRBV19; CDR3aa: CASSAGLALYEQYF; CDR3nt: TGTGCCAGTAGTGCTGGACTAGCTCTCTACGAGCAGTACTTC
abundance: NA; d_gene: NA; j_gene: TRBJ1-1; v_gene: TRBV28; CDR3aa: CASAKLAYTEAFF; CDR3nt: TGTGCCAGCGCCAAATTAGCCTACACTGAAGCTTTCTTT
abundance: NA; d_gene: NA; j_gene: TRBJ1-1; v_gene: TRBV10-1; CDR3aa: CASSEDSLTEAFF; CDR3nt: TGCGCCAGCAGTGAGGACAGTTTAACTGAAGCTTTCTTT
abundance: NA; d_gene: NA; j_gene: TRBJ2-3; v_gene: TRBV25-1; CDR3aa: CASSERFADTQYF; CDR3nt: TGTGCCAGCAGTGAGAGGTTTGCAGATACGCAGTATTTT
abundance: NA; d_gene: NA; j_gene: TRBJ2-5; v_gene: TRBV6-5; CDR3aa: CASSPPGASGTQYF; CDR3nt: TGTGCCAGCAGTCCCCCTGGAGCCAGCGGGACCCAGTACTTC